A single sample gave rise to the 20 T cell receptor beta chains below, sequenced in a study of somatic mutations in cytotoxic T cells in rheumatoid arthritis. The data were produced by immunoSEQ multiplex PCR, yet TCRdb's version contains in-frame clones alone and is incomplete. The data show roughly 4,100 clones, with about 94% seen just once and about 7.5% held by the top ten. Sequencing input: CD8+ T cells sorted from blood. These receptors were obtained from a woman aged 55 to 70 with rheumatoid arthritis.

The chain has TRBV7-9 and TRBJ1-5, with D hard to call. Trimming left V 5 bases short and J 3 bases short, with 11 bases between. CDR1 and CDR2 from the germline V gene are SEHNR and FQNEAQ (reference sequence). The CDR3 is made up of 14 amino acids. CDR3 nucleotides: TGTGCCAGCAGCCGTGGCGGGGACAATCAGCCCCAGCATTTT. Translation gives CASSRGGDNQPQHF.

The chain carries TRBV7-6 and TRBJ2-3, with 8 bases aligning to TRBD1. Trimming took 5 bases from V and 5 from J; bases not matched to a gene: 3. CDR3 length equals 13 residues. Germline V gives CDR1 SGHVS, CDR2 FNYEAQ. CDR3 coding DNA: TGTGCCAGCAGCCCAGGGACAGGAGATACGCAGTATTTT. Translation: CASSPGTGDTQYF. Combining the CDR3 with reference TRBV7-6 and TRBJ2-3 gives the whole variable domain GAGVSQSPRYKVTKRGQDVALRCDPISGHVSLYWYRQALGQGPEFLTYFNYEAQQDKSGLPNDRFSAERPEGSISTLTIQRTEQRDSAMYRCASSPGTGDTQYFGPGTRLTVL.

The chain carries TRBV10-2 and TRBJ1-3; 9 nucleotides agree with TRBD1. The V gene's germline CDR1 is WSHSY and CDR2 SAAADI. The CDR3 sequence is 15 residues long. The V and J ends lost 6 bases and 2 bases, in that order; junction bases with no gene match: 5. CDR3 in amino acids: CASRETGGPGNTIYF. In DNA form, the CDR3 reads TGCGCCAGCAGGGAAACAGGGGGCCCTGGAAACACCATATATTTT.

The V gene is TRBV27, the J gene TRBJ1-5; D might be TRBD1 (5 bases). Germline V gives CDR1 MNHEY, CDR2 SMNVEV (reference sequence). The V end lost 10 bases, the J end lost 5 bases, and 15 bases lay between the germline ends. CDR3 length equals 13 residues. This chain's CDR3 is CATKGEGHQPQHF. For the CDR3, the DNA is TGTGCCACCAAAGGGGAAGGACATCAGCCCCAGCATTTT.

V and J are TRBV13 and TRBJ2-7, with D possibly TRBD2 on 6 matching bases. V was trimmed by 2 bases and J by 0 bases, leaving 11 bases between them. From germline, CDR1 is PRHDT and CDR2 FYEKMQ (reference sequence). There are 15 residues in the CDR3. In nucleotides, the CDR3 is TGTGCCAGCAGCTTACTAGGGGAGGCCTCCTACGAGCAGTACTTC. It yields the protein CASSLLGEASYEQYF. The full variable domain, with the rest looked up from reference TRBV13 and TRBJ2-7, is AAGVIQSPRHLIKEKRETATLKCYPIPRHDTVYWYQQGPGQDPQFLISFYEKMQSDKGSIPDRFSAQQFSDYHSELNMSSLELGDSALYFCASSLLGEASYEQYFGPGTRLTVT.

V gene TRBV11-3 combines with J gene TRBJ2-1; 8 bases agree with TRBD2. The CDR3 runs to 17 residues. Germline CDR1 and CDR2: SGHNT and YENEEA. V dropped 5 bases and J dropped 0; count of bases not matched to a gene: 9. In nucleotides, the CDR3 is TGTGCCAGCAGCCCTAGTAGCGGGAAGAGCTCCTACAATGAGCAGTTCTTC. Its translation: CASSPSSGKSSYNEQFF.

The chain recombines TRBV7-9 with TRBJ2-7; no firm D call. Trimming took 10 bases from V and 4 from J, leaving 23 bases between them. CDR1 is SEHNR, CDR2 FQNEAQ, per germline (reference sequence). The CDR3 contains 15 residues. CDR3 protein: CATLTMLESEYEQYF. For the CDR3, the DNA is TGTGCCACCCTGACCATGCTCGAAAGCGAATACGAGCAGTACTTC.

The chain employs TRBV11-2 and TRBJ2-3, with 9 positions matching TRBD2. V lost 1 base and J lost 4; bases outside the gene matches: 6. CDR3 length: 16 amino acids. In germline, CDR1 is SGHAT, CDR2 FQNNGV. CDR3: CASSLGGGRGSDTQYF. In nucleotides, the CDR3 is TGTGCCAGCAGCTTAGGGGGCGGGAGGGGGTCAGATACGCAGTATTTT.

The rearrangement links TRBV7-9 to TRBJ2-1; D is undetermined. Germline assignment: CDR1 SEHNR and CDR2 FQNEAQ (reference sequence). V was cut by 4 bases and J by 10 bases, with 11 bases left in between. This CDR3 is built from 12 residues. In nucleotides, the CDR3 is TGTGCCAGCAGCTCCGATCCCGCGGAGCAGTTCTTC. Translation: CASSSDPAEQFF.

This chain joins TRBV4-1 and TRBJ2-2; 8 nucleotides line up with TRBD1. Germline V gene sequence: CDR1 MGHRA, CDR2 YSYEKL. There are 15 residues in the CDR3. V gave up 4 bases and J gave up 10 bases; unmatched junction bases: 11. The CDR3 DNA follows: TGCGCCAGCAGCCTTCTTGGGACAGGCCCACCGGAGCTGTTTTTT. It specifies CASSLLGTGPPELFF.

The chain recombines TRBV11-3 with TRBJ2-1, with 7 bases matching TRBD2. This CDR3 has 14 amino acids. Germline V gene data show CDR1 as SGHNT and CDR2 as YENEEA. The junction had 5 bases not matched to a gene; V was cut back by 2 bases and J by 7 bases. The CDR3 protein is CASSLRGSMNEQFF. Here the CDR3 DNA reads TGTGCCAGCAGCTTACGCGGGAGTATGAATGAGCAGTTCTTC.

This clone was picked up one time. The V call is TRBV19, the J call TRBJ2-7; 13 nucleotides line up with TRBD2. Trimming removed 5 bases from V and 3 bases from J; junction bases left unmatched: 4. The V gene's germline CDR1 is LNHDA and CDR2 SQIVND (reference sequence). The CDR3 has 15 residues. The CDR3 here is CASSSRTSGSYEQYF. The DNA of the CDR3 is TGTGCCAGTAGTTCTCGGACTAGCGGGAGCTACGAGCAGTACTTC.

DNA of the CDR3: TGTGCCAGCCAGGTCGGGGGGAGCACTGAAGCTTTCTTT. Translated: CASQVGGSTEAFF. The chain links TRBV19 to TRBJ1-1; D might be TRBD1 (5 bases). The CDR3 sequence is 13 residues long. Trimming removed 9 bases from V and 4 bases from J, with 15 bases in between. Germline V gene lookup returns CDR1 LNHDA and CDR2 SQIVND (reference sequence).

V gene TRBV11-3 combines with J gene TRBJ2-2, with no clear D. Germline CDR1 and CDR2: SGHNT and YENEEA. With 0 bases removed from V and 3 bases from J, the gap between germline ends came to 11 bases. This CDR3 comprises 16 residues. The CDR3 region has the DNA TGTGCCAGCAGCTTAGATGGGCCCCAGTACACCGGGGAGCTGTTTTTT. The encoded protein is CASSLDGPQYTGELFF.

This rearrangement joins TRBV5-5 to TRBJ1-5, with D hard to call. V was trimmed by 2 bases and J by 3 bases, leaving 9 bases between them. Germline V gene lookup returns CDR1 SGHKS and CDR2 YYEKEE (reference sequence). The CDR3 sequence is 14 residues long. The CDR3 DNA reads as TGTGCCAGCAGCTTCCCAGGTGACAATCAGCCCCAGCATTTT. Amino acid sequence: CASSFPGDNQPQHF. Full variable domain (outside the CDR3, taken from reference TRBV5-5 and TRBJ1-5): DAGVTQSPTHLIKTRGQQVTLRCSPISGHKSVSWYQQVLGQGPQFIFQYYEKEERGRGNFPDRFSARQFPNYSSELNVNALLLGDSALYLCASSFPGDNQPQHFGDGTRLSIL.

This chain links TRBV11-3 with TRBJ2-2; a possible D gene is TRBD2 (5 bases). Germline values: CDR1 SGHNT, CDR2 YENEEA. Trimming removed 0 bases from V and 6 bases from J, with 11 bases in between. The CDR3 spans 15 residues. The CDR3 DNA sequence: TGTGCCAGCAGCTTAGATCCTCCCGGGGCCGGGGAGCTGTTTTTT. Protein: CASSLDPPGAGELFF.

The chain couples TRBV27 to TRBJ2-1, with a possible D match to TRBD2 (6 bases). The germline V and J ends were trimmed by 6 bases and 3 bases, with 18 bases remaining between them. The CDR3 loop spans 16 amino acids. The germline V gene has CDR1 MNHEY and CDR2 SMNVEV (reference sequence). CDR3 in amino acids: CASRLAPGDLYNEQFF. The CDR3 coding sequence is TGTGCCAGCAGGCTCGCCCCGGGGGACCTCTACAATGAGCAGTTCTTC.

This chain joins TRBV11-2 and TRBJ1-6; D remains unclear. The ends were cut back, 4 bases at V and 7 bases at J, with 17 bases in the middle. Germline V gives CDR1 SGHAT, CDR2 FQNNGV. This CDR3 is 16 amino acids long. The CDR3 region has the DNA TGTGCCAGCAGCTCCCCAACTCCCACGGGGAATTCACCCCTCCACTTT. Encoded protein: CASSSPTPTGNSPLHF. Full variable domain (outside the CDR3, taken from reference TRBV11-2 and TRBJ1-6): EAGVAQSPRYKIIEKRQSVAFWCNPISGHATLYWYQQILGQGPKLLIQFQNNGVVDDSQLPKDRFSAERLKGVDSTLKIQPAKLEDSAVYLCASSSPTPTGNSPLHFGNGTRLTVT.

This CDR3 reads CASSEGTSGRDTQYF. The CDR3 nucleotides are TGTGCCAGCAGTGAAGGGACTAGCGGGCGAGATACGCAGTATTTT. J is TRBJ2-3 and V is TRBV2; 11 positions agree with TRBD2. Looked up from germline, CDR1 is SNHLY and CDR2 is FYNNEI. CDR3 length: 15 amino acids. V dropped 1 base and J dropped 5; count of bases not matched to a gene: 2.

The chain combines TRBV5-1 with TRBJ1-2; possibly TRBD1 for D (5 bases). Germline V gene lookup returns CDR1 SGHRS and CDR2 YFSETQ. CDR3 size: 16 residues. V lost 4 bases, J lost 4 bases, and 20 bases lay in between. The CDR3 here is CASSLGGTGQPYGYTF. CDR3 DNA sequence: TGCGCCAGCAGCCTGGGGGGAACCGGACAACCCTATGGCTACACCTTC. The variable domain in full, with the rest retrieved from reference TRBV5-1 and TRBJ1-2, is KAGVTQTPRYLIKTRGQQVTLSCSPISGHRSVSWYQQTPGQGLQFLFEYFSETQRNKGNFPGRFSGRQFSNSRSEMNVSTLELGDSALYLCASSLGGTGQPYGYTFGSGTRLTVV.